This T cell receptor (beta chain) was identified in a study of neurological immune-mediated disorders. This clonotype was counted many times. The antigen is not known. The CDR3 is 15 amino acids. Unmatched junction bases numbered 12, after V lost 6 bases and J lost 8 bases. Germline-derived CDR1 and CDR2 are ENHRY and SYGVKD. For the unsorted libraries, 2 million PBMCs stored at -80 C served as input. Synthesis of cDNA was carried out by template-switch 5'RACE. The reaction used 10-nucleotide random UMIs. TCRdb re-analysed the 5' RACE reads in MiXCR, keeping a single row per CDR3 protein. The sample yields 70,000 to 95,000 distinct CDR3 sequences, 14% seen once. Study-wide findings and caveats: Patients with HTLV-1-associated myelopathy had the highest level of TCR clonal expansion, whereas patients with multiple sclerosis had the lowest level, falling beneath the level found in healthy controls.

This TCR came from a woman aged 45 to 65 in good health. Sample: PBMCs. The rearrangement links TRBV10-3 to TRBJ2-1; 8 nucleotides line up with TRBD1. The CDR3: CAIRDHRGQVYEQFF. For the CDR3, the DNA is TGTGCCATCAGAGATCACCGGGGACAGGTCTATGAGCAGTTCTTC.